The source of this T cell receptor beta chain is a study of blood T cell repertoires in COVID-19 (dated by TCRdb to about 2020). Background for the entire study: The collaborator samples originated in the United States, Italy and Spain and spanned the acute and convalescent phases of COVID-19. The material from the prospective study consisted of cDNA or gDNA derived from T cells, B-cell-depleted T cells, or PBMCs. Subjects who had been exposed to COVID-19, were actively infected with it, or had recovered from it provided the deeply sampled blood TCRbeta repertoires that made up the dataset. A freely available public database, intended as a resource for researchers studying the immune response to SARS-CoV-2, is where the repertoires were released. Samples came from the ongoing ImmuneRACE study (first 160 participants) plus 1,254 subjects from 6 global collaborators. Nearly every sample came with metadata listing a de-identified subject ID, COVID-19 status, age in years and sex. HLA class I and class II types, where available, came from metadata supplied by the sample provider rather than from assay-based typing. Study-level results and caveats: The amount of clinical and demographic metadata varied by source and participant and was provided uncurated.

This clone appeared once. It lacks a known antigen. Base qualities are not provided; no much larger clone lies one nucleotide away. The immunoSEQ Assay, a bias-controlled multiplex PCR, was used to amplify TCRbeta CDR3 regions from genomic DNA. The published analysis was carried out like this. The number of nucleated cells in each sample was estimated from the amplification of reference gene primers within the assay. To quantify the absolute abundance of each unique TCRbeta CDR3 rearrangement, sequence reads were collapsed and filtered. Productive Simpson clonality was computed per sample as the square root of Simpson's diversity index over productive rearrangements. This immuneACCESS table, as held by TCRdb, lists in-frame sequences with V and J called but not all clones. Of the missing ones, under half trace to an unresolved V gene in checked studies; the others have no known cause. That table furnishes V, J and clone size, whereas the DNA furnished D and trimming. Within this sample are some 210,000 clones, with roughly 86% of them counted one time only. Of the sample, about 8% falls within the top ten clones.

Collaborating institutions collected whole blood in K2EDTA tubes following their own protocols. Collaborator samples were shipped for TCRbeta analysis as frozen whole blood, isolated PBMCs, or DNA extracted from either sample type. At the junction V is shortened by 1 base and J by 2 bases, with 13 bases in between. As encoded in the germline V gene, CDR1 is SGHTS while CDR2 is YDEGEE. Including cysteine and phenylalanine, the CDR3 has 16 amino acids. The kept DNA is CDR3 alone, 48 bases in frame from the first base. The receptor was derived from a woman aged 50 to 60 with active or convalescent COVID-19. The receptor chain draws on TRBV5-8 and TRBJ1-5; the D gene assignment is ambiguous. Material for sequencing was peripheral blood. The CDR3 protein is CASSLSLLRGNQPQHF. At the DNA level, the sequence is TGTGCCAGCAGCTTGTCTCTCCTCCGCGGCAATCAGCCCCAGCATTTT. With the rest looked up from the reference TRBV5-8 and TRBJ1-5 genes rather than sequenced, the full variable domain is EAGVTQSPTHLIKTRGQQATLRCSPISGHTSVYWYQQALGLGLQFLLWYDEGEERNRGNFPPRFSGRQFPNYSSELNVNALELEDSALYLCASSLSLLRGNQPQHFGDGTRLSIL.